The clone carrying this TCR beta chain was seen just once. The antigen remains unidentified. The protocol was immunoSEQ multiplex PCR, while the TCRdb copy is restricted to in-frame clones and leaves out a portion. The sample consists of some 22,000 clones, approximately 80% of them appearing once. The entry originates in a study of tumor-infiltrating lymphocytes in localized non-small cell lung cancer. This CDR3 spans 15 amino acids. The V end lost 6 bases, the J end lost 0 bases, and 13 bases lay between the germline ends. Germline assignment: CDR1 SNHLY and CDR2 FYNNEI. Study observations and caveats: No T-cell fraction difference was seen between IM1 and IM2 tumors. Only some patients had TCR sequencing, depending on available tissue.

The rearrangement joins TRBV2 to TRBJ2-3; D may be TRBD1 or TRBD2 (5 bases each). The source is a human donor with non-small cell lung cancer. Sequences were obtained from lung tumor tissue. The CDR3 spells CASRGTDSSTDTQYF. CDR3 nucleotides: TGTGCCAGCAGGGGGACCGACTCAAGCACAGATACGCAGTATTTT.